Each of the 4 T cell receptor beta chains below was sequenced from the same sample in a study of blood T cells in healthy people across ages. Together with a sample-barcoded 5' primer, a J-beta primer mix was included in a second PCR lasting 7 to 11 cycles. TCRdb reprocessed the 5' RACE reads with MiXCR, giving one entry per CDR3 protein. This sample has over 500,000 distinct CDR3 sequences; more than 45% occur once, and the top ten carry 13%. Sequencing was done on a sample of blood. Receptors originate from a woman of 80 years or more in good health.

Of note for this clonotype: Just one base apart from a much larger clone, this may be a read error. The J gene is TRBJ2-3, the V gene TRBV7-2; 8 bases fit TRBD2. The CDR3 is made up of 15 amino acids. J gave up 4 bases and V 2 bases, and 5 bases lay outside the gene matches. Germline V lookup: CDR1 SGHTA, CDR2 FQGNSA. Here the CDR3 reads CASSLIPAGADTQYF. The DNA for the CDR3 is TGTGCCAGCAGCTTAATTCCAGCGGGAGCAGATACGCAGTATTTT.

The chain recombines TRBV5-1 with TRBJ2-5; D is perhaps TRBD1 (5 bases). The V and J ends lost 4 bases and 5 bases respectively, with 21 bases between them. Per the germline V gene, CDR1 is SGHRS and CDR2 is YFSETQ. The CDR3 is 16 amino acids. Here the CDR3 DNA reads TGCGCCAGCAGCACAGGAGTGGGCGGCTCCCCGGAGACCCAGTACTTC. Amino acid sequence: CASSTGVGGSPETQYF.

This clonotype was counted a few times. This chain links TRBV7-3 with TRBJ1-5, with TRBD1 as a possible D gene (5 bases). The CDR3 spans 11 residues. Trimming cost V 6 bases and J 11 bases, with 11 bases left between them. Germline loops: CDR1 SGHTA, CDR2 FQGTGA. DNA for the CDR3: TGTGCCAGCAGGGCGGGGCGATCCCAGCATTTT. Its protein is CASRAGRSQHF. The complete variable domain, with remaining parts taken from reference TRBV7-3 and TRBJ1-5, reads GAGVSQTPSNKVTEKGKYVELRCDPISGHTALYWYRQSLGQGPEFLIYFQGTGAADDSGLPNDRFFAVRPEGSVSTLKIQRTERGDSAVYLCASRAGRSQHFGDGTRLSIL.

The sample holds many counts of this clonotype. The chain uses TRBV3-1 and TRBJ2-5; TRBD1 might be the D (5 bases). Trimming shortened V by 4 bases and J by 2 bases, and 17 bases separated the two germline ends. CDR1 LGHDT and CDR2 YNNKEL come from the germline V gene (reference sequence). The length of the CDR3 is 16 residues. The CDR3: CASSRRQGVGQETQYF. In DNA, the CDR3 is TGTGCCAGCAGCCGTCGTCAAGGGGTTGGGCAAGAGACCCAGTACTTC.